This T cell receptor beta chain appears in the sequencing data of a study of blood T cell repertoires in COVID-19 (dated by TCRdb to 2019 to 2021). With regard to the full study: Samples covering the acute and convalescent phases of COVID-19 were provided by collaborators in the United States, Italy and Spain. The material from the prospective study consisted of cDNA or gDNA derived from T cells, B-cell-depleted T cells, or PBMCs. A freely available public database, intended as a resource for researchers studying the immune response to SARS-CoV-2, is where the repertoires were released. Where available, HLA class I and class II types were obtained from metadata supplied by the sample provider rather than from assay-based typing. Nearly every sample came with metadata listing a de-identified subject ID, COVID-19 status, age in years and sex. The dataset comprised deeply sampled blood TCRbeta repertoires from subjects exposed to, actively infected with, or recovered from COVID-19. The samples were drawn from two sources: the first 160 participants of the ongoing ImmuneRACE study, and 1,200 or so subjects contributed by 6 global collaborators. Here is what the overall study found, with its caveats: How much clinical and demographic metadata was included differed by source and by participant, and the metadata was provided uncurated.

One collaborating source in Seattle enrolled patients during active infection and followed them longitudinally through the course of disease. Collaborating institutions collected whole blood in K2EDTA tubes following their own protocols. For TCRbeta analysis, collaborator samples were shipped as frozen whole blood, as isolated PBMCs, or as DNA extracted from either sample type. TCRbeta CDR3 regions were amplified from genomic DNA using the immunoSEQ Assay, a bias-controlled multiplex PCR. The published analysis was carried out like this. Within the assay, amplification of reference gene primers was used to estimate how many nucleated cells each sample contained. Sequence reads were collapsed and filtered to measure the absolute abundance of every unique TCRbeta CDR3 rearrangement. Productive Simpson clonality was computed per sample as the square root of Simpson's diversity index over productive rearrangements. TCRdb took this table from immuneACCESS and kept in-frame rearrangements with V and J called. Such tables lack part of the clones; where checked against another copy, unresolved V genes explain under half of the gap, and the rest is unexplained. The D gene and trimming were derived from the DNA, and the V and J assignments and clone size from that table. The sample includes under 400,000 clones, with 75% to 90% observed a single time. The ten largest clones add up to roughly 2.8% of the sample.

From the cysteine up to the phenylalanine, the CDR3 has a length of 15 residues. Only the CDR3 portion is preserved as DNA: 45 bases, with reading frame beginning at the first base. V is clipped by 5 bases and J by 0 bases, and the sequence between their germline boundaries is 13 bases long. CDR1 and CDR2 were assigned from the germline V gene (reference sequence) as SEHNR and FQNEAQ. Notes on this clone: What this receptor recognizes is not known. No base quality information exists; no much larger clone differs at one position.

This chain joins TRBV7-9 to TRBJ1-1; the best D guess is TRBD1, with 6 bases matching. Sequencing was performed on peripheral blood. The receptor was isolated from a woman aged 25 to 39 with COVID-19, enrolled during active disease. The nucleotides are TGTGCCAGCAGCCCGAAAACAGGGATGAACACTGAAGCTTTCTTT. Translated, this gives CASSPKTGMNTEAFF.